What follows describes a single T cell receptor beta chain. The specificity of this receptor is unknown. No per-base quality is available; no much larger clone lies one base away. Library creation used the immunoSEQ multiplex PCR assay. For the multiplex PCR, a mixture combining 60 forward primers for TCR Vbeta segments and 13 reverse primers for TCR Jbeta segments was used. Amplification of the CDR3 region of rearranged TCR beta genes was performed with a multiplex PCR assay on genomic DNA. The amplified TCR beta libraries were sequenced on the Illumina HiSeq System as 87-base-pair reads. The study's own analysis went as follows. Across the 600 to 700 repertoires, a later analysis counted some 81 million unique TCR beta chains, around 11 million of which were shared by at least two donors. A nearest-neighbor algorithm error-corrected the raw reads and collapsed the reads into unique sequences, merging closely related sequences to remove PCR and sequencing errors. V, D and J gene segments were assigned by aligning CDR3 sequences to IMGT reference sequences. For a sequence to be retained, a match of at least six nucleotides was required to both a V gene segment and a J gene segment. Rearrangements were classified as productive when the CDR3 lacked stop codons and remained in frame with V and J, and all other rearrangements were classified as non-productive. Following IMGT convention, CDR3 was defined as the stretch from the second conserved V-encoded cysteine to the conserved J-encoded phenylalanine. The earlier analysis of 500 to 650 of the donors excluded any sequence lacking an unambiguous match to a single V gene segment. In an earlier analysis of several hundred of the donors, V segments were called functional above 56.7% productive rearrangements and were called segregating when the between-donor standard deviation exceeded 5%. A statistical classification framework was built to diagnose cytomegalovirus status from the catalog of TCR beta chain sequences. A later analysis assigned V and J genes by comparing TCR nucleotide sequences with IMGT/GENE-DB human TR gene sequences. In a later analysis, CDR3 sequences and most-parsimonious VDJ recombination scenarios were assigned using the TCRdist pipeline. In a later analysis, every TCR beta chain was defined by the combination of its CDR3 amino acid sequence and its V-gene family, and reads without a unique V-gene family were dropped. In a later analysis, 450 to 600 highly shared, low-generation-probability nucleotide sequences were removed to address suspected cross-contamination and a sequencing artifact. A later analysis calculated a clonal expansion index for each public chain from normalized within-repertoire ranks of inferred template counts. A later analysis computed generation probabilities with a VDJ recombination model fitted to out-of-frame rearrangements, and checked the results against IGoR. A later analysis scored TCR-TCR, TCR-HLA and TCR-CMV co-occurrence with hypergeometric tests, applying a repertoire-size bias correction to TCR pairs. A later analysis estimated false discovery rates by permuting HLA or CMV assignments 20 times. In a later analysis, co-occurring TCRs were grouped using DBSCAN, and TCRdist sequence similarity was added for clustering within HLA-allele-positive subsets. Co-occurrence clustering excluded repertoires with fewer than 30,000 or more than 120,000 public chains, plus five with anomalous nucleotide sharing. Entries here come from immuneACCESS through TCRdb and include only in-frame sequences with V and J called. Some clones fail to appear in such tables; in the studies checked, an unresolved V gene covers under half of the shortfall, and the cause of the remainder is unknown. The V and J calls and clone size are taken from that table; D and trimming were inferred from the DNA. The sample has 55,000 to 70,000 clones on record, roughly four fifths of them singletons. The top ten clonotypes cover around 10% of the sample.

This specimen comes from a study of cytomegalovirus exposure and HLA in healthy donors (dated by TCRdb to the late 2010s). For the wider study: According to an earlier analysis of around 600 of the donors, roughly 180 million T cells yielded 90 million to 130 million unique TCR beta sequences and roughly 280 Gb of sequence data. A separate validation cohort of 100 to 150 different subjects was used in addition to the approximately 700-subject first cohort. Of the 300 to 400 genotyped donors, 65% to 90% fell in the genetic ancestry cluster associated with self-reported Caucasian donors. Among around 400 genotyped donors of the cohort, an average of roughly 230,000 unique TCR beta nucleotide sequences was sequenced per donor, of which 15% to 20% were non-productive. The study aimed to test whether signatures of past pathogen exposure could be identified by cataloging public T cell receptors. Roughly 320 gigabases of sequencing data and approximately 91 million unique TCR sequences made up an early release that covered roughly 670 HLA-typed donors. Donor age, sex, ethnicity and CMV serostatus were compiled alongside the repertoire data. Typing coverage differed by locus: A, B, C, DRB1 and DQB1 were typed in about 620-630 donors, DQA1 in about 500, DPA1 in 600 to 610, and DPB1 in just under 490. A later genetic analysis used genome-wide SNP genotypes for about 65% of the roughly 700 donors, treating that subset as a discovery cohort. To decide whether each TCR beta V gene segment behaved as functional or pseudogenic, an earlier analysis of 587 of the donors relied on high-throughput TCR beta sequencing. To predict cytomegalovirus infection status, the study brought together high-throughput TCR immunosequencing, statistical association of individual TCRs with disease status, and machine learning. Class I and class II HLA loci were covered by the typing at four-digit resolution. The study used immunosequencing to profile the T cell repertoires of 666 subjects and linked those repertoires to cytomegalovirus serostatus. A later analysis re-examined previously published TCR beta repertoires from more than 550 donors and added high-resolution HLA genotyping to investigate patterns of TCR occurrence. Every repertoire in the discovery cohort had been generated on one and the same sequencing platform. Rather than using new phenotypic data, the later analysis identified candidate immune exposures from TCR beta sequences and from how often those sequences occurred across donors. Roughly 5 DR-DQ haplotypes were handled as single units for association and clustering, since linkage in the cohort was strong.

General conclusions and limits of the study: Only TCR beta chains were sequenced in this cohort, and the absence of alpha or paired-chain data limited detectable features. Correlated functional status among segregating V segments might reflect linkage disequilibrium, but an unknown experimental factor could not be ruled out. The 87-base-pair reads could not distinguish some IMGT-functional V segments, including TRBV6-2 and TRBV6-3, so those segments were excluded. Compared with equally common non-associated chains, HLA-associated TCR beta chains in a later analysis were more clonally expanded and had lower generation probabilities. Approximately 18 rarely observed V segments, including chromosome 9 orphons, were excluded from the earlier analysis of about 600 of the donors because counts were too low. A group of highly shared sequence variants was considered likely to be a technical artifact of the sequencing pipeline. The presence/absence analyses assumed that sequencing depth was roughly uniform across donors, and that assumption may not be true. An earlier analysis of approximately 500 of the donors showed that most TCR beta V segments appeared in productive rearrangements either about 87% or about 30% of the time, which broadly matched IMGT annotations. The only immune exposure information available for the cohort was CMV serostatus. It was suggested by the authors that the approach could potentially be generalized to other disease states and immunological phenotypes. In a later genetic analysis, a missense DCLRE1C variant was associated with V-gene and J-gene trimming of TCR beta chains, and the association was replicated in an independent cohort. Several of the top co-occurrence clusters appeared to be linked to parvovirus B19, influenza, CMV and Epstein-Barr virus, according to a later analysis. A later genetic analysis reported fewer N-insertions in productive TCRs among donors in an Asian-associated ancestry cluster than the roughly 620-donor mean. According to a later analysis, TCR association rates differed among HLA loci, with DRB1 alleles showing the most associated TCRs and HLA-C alleles showing the fewest. A further reported finding was that TCR beta sequences accurately predicted the HLA-A and HLA-B alleles for most subjects in the first cohort. Because HLA typing was missing for some donors at each locus, association tests included only the typed subset. At a false discovery rate of 0.05, a later analysis linked 15,000 to 20,000 TCR beta sequences to specific HLA alleles. Across donors, most TCR sequences were observed very rarely, whereas some public TCRs were present in many individuals. A later analysis found that most CMV-associated TCR beta chains appeared HLA-restricted, with HLA associations seemingly driven largely by CMV exposure. The classifier was reported to diagnose cytomegalovirus status with high specificity and sensitivity in both the original cohort and the validation cohort. Three of the identified cytomegalovirus-associated TCR beta chains were confirmed in vitro to be specific for cytomegalovirus antigens. When HLA alleles, especially DR and DQ, strongly co-occurred, attributing TCR associations to individual alleles was difficult. The study listed 170 or so TCR beta chains as associated with cytomegalovirus.

The CDR3, cysteine through phenylalanine, is 14 amino acids long. CDR3 DNA only is kept here, 42 bases in frame from base 1. V and J are trimmed by 7 bases and 4 bases, and the gene matches miss 9 bases of the junction. According to the germline V gene, CDR1 reads SNHLY and CDR2 reads FYNNEI. The cohort comprised fewer than 750 healthy bone marrow donors. Cohort members were all nominally healthy when sampled, although unrecorded immune exposures were likely present. The donor was CMV seropositive and belonged to the group of a few hundred seropositive cohort members. A peripheral blood sample was provided by each donor, and peripheral blood mononuclear cells were used for TCR beta sequencing. Genomic DNA extraction from the blood cell samples was performed with the Qiagen DNeasy Blood Extraction Kit.

The origin of this receptor is a woman aged 60-75 years in good health and CMV-seropositive. The rearranged segments are TRBV2 and TRBJ1-2; 7 nucleotides in the junction match TRBD1. Sample: PBMCs. The bases are TGTGCCAGCACCTGGACAGGTCAAAGCTATGGCTACACCTTC. Protein translation: CASTWTGQSYGYTF.